The clone carrying this T cell receptor beta chain was detected many times. This record belongs to a study of T cell repertoires in cytomegalovirus infection. TCRdb recomputed calls from the reads with MiXCR, one row per CDR3 protein. The repertoire has approximately 240,000 distinct CDR3 sequences, approximately 13% of them found once; the top ten carry approximately 1.6%. Germline CDR1 is MDHEN and CDR2 is SYDVKM. Trimming left V 5 bases short and J 3 bases short, with 11 bases between. CDR3 size: 13 residues. The rearrangement joins TRBV28 to TRBJ2-7; D perhaps matches TRBD2 (5 bases). Sequenced material: PBMCs. The sequence derives from a human donor in good health (CMV status not recorded). Some clones in this sample may be carry-over from other donors' samples. CDR3: CASSSGPIYEQYF. CDR3 DNA sequence: TGTGCCAGCAGTAGCGGTCCTATCTACGAGCAGTACTTC.